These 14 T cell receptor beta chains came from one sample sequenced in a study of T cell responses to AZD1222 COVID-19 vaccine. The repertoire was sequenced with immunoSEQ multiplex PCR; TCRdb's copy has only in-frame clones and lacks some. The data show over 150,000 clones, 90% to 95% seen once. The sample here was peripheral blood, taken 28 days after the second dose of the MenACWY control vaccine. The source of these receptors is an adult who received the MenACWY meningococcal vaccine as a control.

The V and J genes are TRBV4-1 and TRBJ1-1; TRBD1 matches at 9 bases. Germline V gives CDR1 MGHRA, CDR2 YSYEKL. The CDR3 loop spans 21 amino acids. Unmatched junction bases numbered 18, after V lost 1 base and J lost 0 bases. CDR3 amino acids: CASSQGPTQGQGRLLNTEAFF. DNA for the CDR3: TGCGCCAGCAGCCAAGGCCCCACCCAGGGACAGGGCCGGCTATTGAACACTGAAGCTTTCTTT.

CDR3 residues: CASSLPQGNKNEAFF. The CDR3, as DNA: TGTGCCAGCAGTTTACCTCAGGGTAACAAAAATGAAGCTTTCTTT. The V and J genes are TRBV28 and TRBJ1-1, with D perhaps matching TRBD1 (5 bases). CDR3 length: 15 residues. Germline V CDR1 and CDR2: MDHEN, SYDVKM. Deletions cut 2 bases from V and 7 bases from J, with 17 bases between.

The CDR3, as DNA: TGTGCCAGCAGCCAAGATGAGGGGCGGCCCCAGCATTTT. The encoded protein is CASSQDEGRPQHF. The J gene is TRBJ1-5, the V gene TRBV3-1 (or the pseudogene TRBV3-2), with D perhaps TRBD1 (5 bases). This CDR3 has 13 residues. CDR1 is LGHDT, CDR2 YNNKEL, per germline (reference sequence). V shed 0 bases and J shed 9 bases, with 9 bases lying between them.

CDR3 DNA sequence: TGTGCCAGCAGCCAAGATGGGGCAGGGAGAGATCAGCCCCAGCATTTT. This gives the protein CASSQDGAGRDQPQHF. The V and J genes are TRBV4-2 and TRBJ1-5, with a tentative D call TRBD1 (5 bases). Trimming left V 0 bases short and J 5 bases short, with 14 bases between. The CDR3 covers 16 residues. Germline loops: CDR1 LGHNA, CDR2 YNFKEQ.

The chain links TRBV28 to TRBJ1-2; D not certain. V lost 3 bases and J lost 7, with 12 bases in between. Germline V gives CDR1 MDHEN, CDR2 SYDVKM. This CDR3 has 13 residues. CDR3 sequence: CASSLRGSAGYTF. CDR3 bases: TGTGCCAGCAGTTTGCGGGGTTCTGCTGGCTACACCTTC.

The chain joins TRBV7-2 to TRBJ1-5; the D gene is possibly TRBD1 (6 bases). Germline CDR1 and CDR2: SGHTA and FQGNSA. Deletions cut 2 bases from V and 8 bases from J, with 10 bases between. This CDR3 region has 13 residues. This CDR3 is CASSLSRGKPQHF. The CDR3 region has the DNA TGTGCCAGCAGCTTAAGCAGGGGTAAGCCCCAGCATTTT.

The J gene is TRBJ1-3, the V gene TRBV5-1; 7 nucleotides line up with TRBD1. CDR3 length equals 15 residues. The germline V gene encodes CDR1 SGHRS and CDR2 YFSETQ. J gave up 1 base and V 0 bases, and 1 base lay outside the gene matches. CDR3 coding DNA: TGCGCCAGCAGCTTGGTGGGACAGTCTGGAAACACCATATATTTT. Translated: CASSLVGQSGNTIYF.

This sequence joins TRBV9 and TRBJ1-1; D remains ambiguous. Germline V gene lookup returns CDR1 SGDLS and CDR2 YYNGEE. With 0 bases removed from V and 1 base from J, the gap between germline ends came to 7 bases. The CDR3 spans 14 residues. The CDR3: CASSVGPENTEAFF. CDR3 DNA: TGTGCCAGCAGCGTAGGGCCGGAGAACACTGAAGCTTTCTTT.

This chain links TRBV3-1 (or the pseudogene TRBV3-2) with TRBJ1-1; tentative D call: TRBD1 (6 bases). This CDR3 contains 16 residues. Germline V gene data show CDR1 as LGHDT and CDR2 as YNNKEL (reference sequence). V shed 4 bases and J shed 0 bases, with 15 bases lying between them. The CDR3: CASSPTGQDLNTEAFF. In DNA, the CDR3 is TGTGCCAGCAGCCCAACAGGGCAGGATCTGAACACTGAAGCTTTCTTT.

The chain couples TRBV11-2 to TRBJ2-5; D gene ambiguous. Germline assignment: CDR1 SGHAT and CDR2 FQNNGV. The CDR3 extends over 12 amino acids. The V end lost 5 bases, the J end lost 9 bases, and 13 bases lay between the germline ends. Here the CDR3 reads CASSVLGLAQYF. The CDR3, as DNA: TGTGCCAGCAGCGTGCTAGGGCTGGCCCAGTACTTC.

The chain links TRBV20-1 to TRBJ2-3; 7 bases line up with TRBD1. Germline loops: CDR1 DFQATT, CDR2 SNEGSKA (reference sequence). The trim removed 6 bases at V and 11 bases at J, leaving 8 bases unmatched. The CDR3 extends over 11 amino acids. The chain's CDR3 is CSAGPGQWQYF. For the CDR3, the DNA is TGCAGTGCGGGACCGGGACAGTGGCAGTATTTT.

The CDR3 protein is CASSPYDNEQFF. CDR3 DNA sequence: TGTGCCAGCAGCCCATACGACAATGAGCAGTTCTTC. The chain employs TRBV7-2 and TRBJ2-1; no clear D. The germline V and J ends were trimmed by 5 bases and 5 bases, with 7 bases remaining between them. Germline lookup yields CDR1 SGHTA and CDR2 FQGNSA. This CDR3 is built from 12 residues.

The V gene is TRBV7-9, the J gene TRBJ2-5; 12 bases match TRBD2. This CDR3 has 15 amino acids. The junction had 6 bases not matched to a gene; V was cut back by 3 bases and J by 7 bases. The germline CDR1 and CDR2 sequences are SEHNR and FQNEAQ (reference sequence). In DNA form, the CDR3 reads TGTGCCAGCAGCTTTCTAGCGGGGGGGCCCGGGACCCAGTACTTC. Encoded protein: CASSFLAGGPGTQYF.

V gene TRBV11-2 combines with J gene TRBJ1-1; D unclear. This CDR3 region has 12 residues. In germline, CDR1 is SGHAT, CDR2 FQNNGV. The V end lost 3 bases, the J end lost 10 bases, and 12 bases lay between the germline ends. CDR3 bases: TGTGCCAGCAGCTTCGCGGCGGGAGCAGCTTTCTTT. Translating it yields CASSFAAGAAFF.